This entry lists 32 T cell receptor beta chains sequenced from one sample in a study of human T cells and chemical hapten exposure. Time point specified: patch test 2, 6 weeks after DPC sensitization. Treatment here: therapeutic diphenylcyclopropenone sensitization with weekly scalp DPC. A single record per CDR3 protein comes from TCRdb applying MiXCR to the RACE reads. Of roughly 380,000 distinct CDR3 sequences in the sample, around 6% are singletons; the top ten hold over 5.5%. The sample here was whole blood, taken in connection with sensitization to the hapten diphenylcyclopropenone (DPC). Source of these receptors: a woman under 30 with alopecia areata. Some clones in this sample may be carry-over from other donors' samples.

This clonotype was seen repeatedly, ten times or more. This chain uses TRBV20-1 with TRBJ1-4; D perhaps matches TRBD1 (5 bases). The CDR3 contains 13 residues. The germline V and J ends were trimmed by 4 bases and 3 bases, with 9 bases remaining between them. Germline lookup yields CDR1 DFQATT and CDR2 SNEGSKA (reference sequence). Written as DNA, the CDR3 is TGCAGTGCTAAGAGGGGCGCTAATGAAAAACTGTTTTTT. It specifies CSAKRGANEKLFF.

This clonotype appeared many times. Here the CDR3 reads CASSVVPGRNYGYTF. The CDR3 DNA reads TGTGCCAGCAGCGTAGTTCCGGGGAGAAACTATGGCTACACCTTC. This chain connects TRBV9 to TRBJ1-2; D remains unclear. The V gene's germline CDR1 is SGDLS and CDR2 YYNGEE. This CDR3 spans 15 amino acids. V lost 0 bases and J lost 2, with 11 bases in between.

This clonotype has ten or more counts. The CDR3 sequence: CSSPGGGANQDTQYF. The CDR3 nucleotides are TGCAGCTCACCTGGGGGCGGAGCGAATCAAGATACGCAGTATTTT. The chain links TRBV29-1 to TRBJ2-3, with D possibly being TRBD1 (6 bases). CDR1 and CDR2 (germline): SQVTM, ANQGSEA. The CDR3 spans 15 residues. The ends were cut back, 8 bases at V and 5 bases at J, with 23 bases in the middle.

The sample holds a few counts of this clonotype. This chain connects TRBV6-2 or TRBV6-3 to TRBJ2-3, with D uncertain. The germline V gene encodes CDR1 MNHEY and CDR2 SVGEGT. V dropped 5 bases and J dropped 4 bases, with 13 bases sitting between them. This CDR3 has 14 residues. The CDR3, as DNA: TGTGCCAGCAGTGATCCTGATGGGGCAGATACGCAGTATTTT. As protein: CASSDPDGADTQYF.

At least ten counts were recorded for this clonotype. The DNA of the CDR3 is TGCAGTGCTCACGACAGTAATGAAAAACTGTTTTTT. It codes for CSAHDSNEKLFF. This chain uses TRBV20-1 with TRBJ1-4; D might be TRBD1 (5 bases). CDR1 and CDR2 (germline): DFQATT, SNEGSKA (reference sequence). V lost 5 bases to trimming and J lost 4 bases, with 8 bases between them. The CDR3 has 12 amino acids.

This chain uses TRBV12-3 or TRBV12-4 with TRBJ2-7, with 7 positions matching TRBD1. V lost 6 bases and J lost 2; bases outside the gene matches: 7. The CDR3 is made up of 14 amino acids. The CDR3 nucleotides read TGTGCCAGCAGCACATCGGGACAGCCCTACGAGCAGTACTTC. Encoded protein: CASSTSGQPYEQYF.

This clonotype was seen repeatedly, ten times or more. The chain joins TRBV20-1 to TRBJ2-3; tentatively, D is TRBD2 (5 bases). Trimming cost V 3 bases and J 6 bases, with 19 bases left between them. The CDR3 length is 15 residues. Looked up from germline, CDR1 is DFQATT and CDR2 is SNEGSKA (reference sequence). The CDR3 reads CSASRASRSSDTQYF. In nucleotides, the CDR3 is TGCAGTGCTAGCCGGGCTAGCCGATCTTCGGATACGCAGTATTTT.

This clonotype has just a few counts. The chain is built from TRBV29-1 and TRBJ1-1; weak D call: TRBD1 (5 bases). The germline V and J ends were trimmed by 4 bases and 0 bases, with 24 bases remaining between them. Germline CDR1 and CDR2: SQVTM and ANQGSEA. This CDR3 is built from 18 residues. The CDR3 loop is CSVGFQIGGKGMNTEAFF. Written as DNA, the CDR3 is TGCAGCGTTGGGTTTCAGATCGGGGGTAAAGGGATGAACACTGAAGCTTTCTTT.

The chain uses TRBV27 and TRBJ2-7; D ambiguous. This CDR3 contains 11 residues. Germline V gene sequence: CDR1 MNHEY, CDR2 SMNVEV (reference sequence). With 3 bases removed from V and 6 bases from J, the gap between germline ends came to 6 bases. The chain's CDR3 is CASSFRLEQYF. CDR3 coding DNA: TGTGCCAGCAGTTTTAGACTCGAGCAGTACTTC.

In its sample, this clonotype was seen many times. V and J are TRBV6-5 and TRBJ2-3; 7 nucleotides line up with TRBD2. After removal of 0 bases from V and 6 bases from J, the junction contained 9 bases not matched to a gene. The CDR3 extends over 16 amino acids. Germline V gene lookup returns CDR1 MNHEY and CDR2 SVGAGI. This CDR3 reads CASSYSHERGWDTQYF. In DNA form, the CDR3 reads TGTGCCAGCAGTTACTCTCACGAGCGGGGATGGGATACGCAGTATTTT.

This chain connects TRBV5-1 to TRBJ2-4; 7 bases line up with TRBD1. The J segment lost 8 bases and the V segment lost 3 bases, leaving 11 bases of the junction unmatched. Germline V lookup: CDR1 SGHRS, CDR2 YFSETQ. This CDR3 is built from 15 residues. The CDR3 DNA reads TGCGCCAGCAGCTCAACACCAACAGGGGTGGACATTCAGTACTTC. This codes for CASSSTPTGVDIQYF.

The chain couples TRBV14 to TRBJ1-1; 9 nucleotides line up with TRBD1. The germline CDR1 and CDR2 sequences are SGHDN and FVKESK. CDR3 length: 17 amino acids. The trim removed 2 bases at V and 3 bases at J, leaving 10 bases unmatched. In DNA form, the CDR3 reads TGTGCCAGCAGCCAATGGGGACAGGGTGTTCTTGACACTGAAGCTTTCTTT. This codes for CASSQWGQGVLDTEAFF.

This clonotype appeared many times. The CDR3 DNA sequence: TGCAGCGTTACAGGGTTAGGAGGAGATACGCAGTATTTT. Translation gives CSVTGLGGDTQYF. The chain joins TRBV29-1 to TRBJ2-3, with a possible D match to TRBD1 (6 bases). Germline CDR1 SQVTM, CDR2 ANQGSEA. V lost 5 bases and J lost 5, with 14 bases in between. The CDR3 length is 13 residues.

This clonotype occurred many times. The chain combines TRBV9 with TRBJ1-5, with D hard to call. There are 14 residues in the CDR3. V lost 2 bases and J lost 5, with 11 bases in between. Per the germline V gene, CDR1 is SGDLS and CDR2 is YYNGEE. The CDR3 is CASSVAGLDQPQHF. As DNA, the CDR3 is TGTGCCAGCAGCGTGGCCGGCCTTGATCAGCCCCAGCATTTT.

This clonotype was observed at least ten times. The V call is TRBV9, the J call TRBJ1-3; 9 nucleotides agree with TRBD1. The germline CDR1 and CDR2 sequences are SGDLS and YYNGEE. The length of the CDR3 is 16 residues. Germline trimming cut 4 bases from V and 0 bases from J; bases unmatched to any gene: 5. Here the CDR3 reads CASSISDRGSGNTIYF. CDR3 in DNA: TGTGCCAGCAGCATCTCGGACAGGGGCTCTGGAAACACCATATATTTT.

This clonotype occurred a few times. V is TRBV3-1 and J is TRBJ1-1; no reliable D call. This CDR3 region has 13 residues. CDR1 LGHDT and CDR2 YNNKEL come from the germline V gene (reference sequence). V lost 5 bases to trimming and J lost 7 bases, with 14 bases between them. The CDR3 loop is CASSIVGKVEAFF. The CDR3 region has the DNA TGTGCCAGCAGCATCGTAGGGAAGGTTGAAGCTTTCTTT.

The chain carries TRBV6-5 and TRBJ2-3; D is ambiguous. Trimming stripped 5 bases from V and 2 bases from J, with 5 bases between. This CDR3 has 12 residues. Germline CDR1 MNHEY, CDR2 SVGAGI. The CDR3 is CASSDATDTQYF. The CDR3 DNA is TGTGCCAGCAGTGATGCCACAGATACGCAGTATTTT.

The chain recombines TRBV12-3 or TRBV12-4 with TRBJ2-1; 7 nucleotides line up with TRBD1. CDR3 length: 13 residues. The J segment lost 14 bases and the V segment lost 5 bases, leaving 12 bases of the junction unmatched. CDR3 DNA sequence: TGTGCCAGCAGTCATCCGGACAGGCTATTGAAGTTCTTC. This sequence encodes CASSHPDRLLKFF.

The V and J genes are TRBV5-6 and TRBJ2-2; no definite D call. V dropped 0 bases and J dropped 5 bases, with 8 bases sitting between them. This CDR3 is 14 amino acids long. Germline loops: CDR1 SGHDT, CDR2 YYEEEE. CDR3 sequence: CASSLDWVTGELFF. The DNA of the CDR3 is TGTGCCAGCAGCTTGGATTGGGTAACCGGGGAGCTGTTTTTT. Looking up the rest from reference TRBV5-6 and TRBJ2-2 gives the full variable domain: DAGVTQSPTHLIKTRGQQVTLRCSPKSGHDTVSWYQQALGQGPQFIFQYYEEEERQRGNFPDRFSGHQFPNYSSELNVNALLLGDSALYLCASSLDWVTGELFFGEGSRLTVL.

In this sample, this clonotype turned up many times. The gene calls are TRBV28 and TRBJ2-7, with TRBD2 matching over 8 bases. Germline trimming cut 3 bases from V and 0 bases from J; bases unmatched to any gene: 7. Germline lookup yields CDR1 MDHEN and CDR2 SYDVKM. The CDR3 sequence is 16 residues long. The DNA for the CDR3 is TGTGCCAGCAGTTTTGGCAGCGGGGGACCCTCCTACGAGCAGTACTTC. Its protein product is CASSFGSGGPSYEQYF. Using reference TRBV28 and TRBJ2-7 for the parts outside the CDR3, the full variable domain is DVKVTQSSRYLVKRTGEKVFLECVQDMDHENMFWYRQDPGLGLRLIYFSYDVKMKEKGDIPEGYSVSREKKERFSLILESASTNQTSMYLCASSFGSGGPSYEQYFGPGTRLTVT.

This clonotype appeared a few times. The V and J genes are TRBV5-4 and TRBJ1-1; a weak D match, TRBD1 (6 bases). The V and J ends lost 3 bases and 7 bases respectively, with 19 bases between them. This CDR3 contains 15 residues. From germline, CDR1 is SGHNT and CDR2 YYREEE (reference sequence). CDR3 DNA sequence: TGTGCCAGCAGCTCAGGACCCGGACAGAAAGTTGAAGCTTTCTTT. This codes for CASSSGPGQKVEAFF.

This clonotype turned up a few times. The chain employs TRBV2 and TRBJ1-1; D unclear. This CDR3 spans 12 amino acids. V was pared by 8 bases and J by 1 base, with 8 bases between. CDR1 is SNHLY, CDR2 FYNNEI, per germline. The chain's CDR3 is CASPGGNTEAFF. DNA for the CDR3: TGTGCCAGCCCCGGTGGGAACACTGAAGCTTTCTTT.

A few counts support this clonotype. This chain connects TRBV4-2 to TRBJ2-1; possible D gene TRBD1, 5 bases. Germline lookup yields CDR1 LGHNA and CDR2 YNFKEQ. The CDR3 is 17 residues long. The ends were cut back, 1 base at V and 2 bases at J, with 15 bases in the middle. The CDR3 is CASSQGVTANTYNEQFF. In DNA form, the CDR3 reads TGTGCCAGCAGCCAAGGGGTGACAGCAAATACCTACAATGAGCAGTTCTTC.

The chain is built from TRBV7-9 and TRBJ2-3; D is undetermined. The CDR3 spans 12 residues. V was trimmed by 7 bases and J by 6 bases, leaving 11 bases between them. Germline V gives CDR1 SEHNR, CDR2 FQNEAQ (reference sequence). This CDR3 reads CASTARRDTQYF. The CDR3, as DNA: TGTGCCAGCACAGCCCGAAGGGATACGCAGTATTTT.

The genes are TRBV20-1 and TRBJ1-5; D gene ambiguous. Germline V gene data show CDR1 as DFQATT and CDR2 as SNEGSKA (reference sequence). V gave up 3 bases and J gave up 7 bases, with 25 bases separating them. There are 17 residues in the CDR3. The CDR3 DNA sequence: TGCAGTGCTAGGAACAGTCCTAGGGCTTTCGATCGGCAGCCCCAGCATTTT. Amino acids: CSARNSPRAFDRQPQHF.

This chain links TRBV28 with TRBJ2-3, with TRBD1 identical over 7 bases. Trimming at V came to 11 bases and at J to 2 bases, leaving 7 bases not matched to a gene. Germline CDR1 MDHEN, CDR2 SYDVKM. The CDR3 loop spans 13 amino acids. The chain's CDR3 is CAGSTGTTDTQYF. CDR3 bases: TGTGCCGGATCGACAGGGACCACAGATACGCAGTATTTT.

This chain links TRBV6-6 with TRBJ1-5; no definite D call. This CDR3 has 15 residues. V shed 2 bases and J shed 7 bases, with 15 bases lying between them. Germline CDR1 is MNHNY and CDR2 is SVGAGI (reference sequence). The CDR3: CASSYPPDTNQPQHF. CDR3 nucleotide sequence: TGTGCCAGCAGTTACCCCCCCGACACCAACCAGCCCCAGCATTTT.

This clonotype showed up many times. The chain combines TRBV7-9 with TRBJ1-1, with D hard to call. Germline-derived CDR1 and CDR2 are SEHNR and FQNEAQ (reference sequence). V was shortened by 7 bases and J by 4 bases, with 10 bases between the two germline ends. CDR3 length: 12 residues. In DNA, the CDR3 is TGTGCCAGCACCCCCTTTGTCACTGAAGCTTTCTTT. Translation gives CASTPFVTEAFF.

Ten or more counts support this clonotype. The CDR3 protein is CASSRSLNTEAFF. In nucleotides, the CDR3 is TGTGCCAGCAGCCGCAGCCTGAACACTGAAGCTTTCTTT. V usage is TRBV14 and J usage is TRBJ1-1; D gene ambiguous. The CDR3 is 13 amino acids. From germline, CDR1 is SGHDN and CDR2 FVKESK. V lost 4 bases, J lost 0 bases, and 6 bases lay in between.

This rearrangement joins TRBV10-3 to TRBJ2-1, with 7 positions matching TRBD1. The germline V gene has CDR1 ENHRY and CDR2 SYGVKD. This CDR3 is 14 amino acids long. V trimming: 4 bases; J trimming: 9 bases; junction bases outside the gene matches: 9. The CDR3 region has the DNA TGTGCCATCAGTGTCGGGACAGAGGATGTTGAGCAGTTCTTC. This sequence encodes CAISVGTEDVEQFF.

This clonotype was counted between two and nine times. CDR3 coding DNA: TGTGCCAGCAGCAAAAAGGGCGATGGGCAGAACCACACCGGGGAGCTGTTTTTT. It codes for CASSKKGDGQNHTGELFF. V and J are TRBV21-1 and TRBJ2-2; TRBD1 is the table's D call and was not checked against the DNA. TRBV21-1 is a pseudogene locus. The CDR3 has 18 residues.

This clonotype was detected many times. The V gene is TRBV27, the J gene TRBJ1-5, with TRBD1 identical over 7 bases. The length of the CDR3 is 13 residues. The ends lost 4 bases at V and 5 bases at J; junction bases unmatched: 2. Germline CDR1 and CDR2: MNHEY and SMNVEV (reference sequence). As DNA, the CDR3 is TGTGCCAGCAGTTCCAGGGGGTATCAGCCCCAGCATTTT. This gives the protein CASSSRGYQPQHF.